This T cell receptor (beta chain) was sequenced in a study of response to subunit inactivated influenza vaccine. Study results and limitations: Each seasonal influenza vaccination, the authors suggested, recruits few new T cells.

This clonotype was detected many times. Its specificity is not known. One entry per CDR3 protein, called by TCRdb with MiXCR from the RT-PCR reads. Of about 500,000 distinct CDR3 sequences listed, 6.5% to 8% are singletons. This CDR3 is built from 14 residues. Germline trimming cut 9 bases from V and 1 base from J; bases unmatched to any gene: 4. V is TRBV12-3 or TRBV12-4 and J is TRBJ2-2, with TRBD1 matching 8 bases. The origin of this receptor is a man in his fifties or sixties who received an inactivated influenza vaccine. The specimen was PBMCs from blood, collected roughly 24 months after vaccination. The CDR3 DNA sequence: TGTGCCAGGACCGGGACAGGGAACACCGGGGAGCTGTTTTTT. It is translated as CARTGTGNTGELFF.